Shown below are 7 T cell receptor beta chains from a single sample sequenced in a study of cytomegalovirus exposure and HLA in healthy donors. It was with 60 Vbeta and 13 Jbeta primers that the PCR ran. Sequenced by immunoSEQ multiplex PCR; TCRdb stores in-frame clones only, minus some. The repertoire consists of about 190,000 clones, with roughly four fifths occurring once and the leading ten covering about 3.1%. Sample: PBMCs. The source is a woman in her thirties in good health and CMV-seropositive.

J is TRBJ2-1 and V is TRBV5-1, with 8 bases lining up with TRBD2. This CDR3 has 15 amino acids. The V segment lost 0 bases and the J segment 5 bases; nucleotides outside the gene matches: 4. Germline V CDR1 and CDR2: SGHRS, YFSETQ. Here the CDR3 DNA reads TGCGCCAGCAGCTTGGATAGCGGGGCCGACAATGAGCAGTTCTTC. Encoded protein: CASSLDSGADNEQFF.

The chain has TRBV5-4 and TRBJ1-2, with 7 nucleotides matching TRBD1. Losses at the gene ends were 3 bases for V and 0 bases for J; bases not matched to a gene: 8. Germline lookup yields CDR1 SGHNT and CDR2 YYREEE (reference sequence). The CDR3 length is 16 residues. The CDR3 spells CASSWNRDRANYGYTF. CDR3 DNA sequence: TGTGCCAGCAGCTGGAACCGGGACAGAGCTAACTATGGCTACACCTTC.

This sequence joins TRBV27 and TRBJ2-5; TRBD2 matches 8 bases. From germline, CDR1 is MNHEY and CDR2 SMNVEV (reference sequence). With 3 bases clipped from V and 5 bases from J, the junction kept 8 bases outside the gene matches. The CDR3 loop spans 15 amino acids. CDR3 region: CASSFQRERGETQYF. CDR3 nucleotide sequence: TGTGCCAGCAGTTTCCAGCGGGAGAGAGGCGAGACCCAGTACTTC.

The chain combines TRBV9 with TRBJ1-1, with no clear D. This CDR3 has 14 amino acids. V was cut by 3 bases and J by 2 bases, with 11 bases left in between. Germline V gene data show CDR1 as SGDLS and CDR2 as YYNGEE. The CDR3 loop reads CASSAGWVNTEAFF. The CDR3 coding sequence is TGTGCCAGCAGCGCCGGGTGGGTAAACACTGAAGCTTTCTTT. Based on the CDR3 plus reference TRBV9 and TRBJ1-1, the full variable domain is DSGVTQTPKHLITATGQRVTLRCSPRSGDLSVYWYQQSLDQGLQFLIQYYNGEERAKGNILERFSAQQFPDLHSELNLSSLELGDSALYFCASSAGWVNTEAFFGQGTRLTVV.

The V gene is TRBV11-1, the J gene TRBJ1-2; D is undetermined. CDR1 SGHAT and CDR2 FQDESV come from the germline V gene (reference sequence). This CDR3 has 12 amino acids. Trimming pared 3 bases from V and 8 bases from J, leaving 10 bases between. CDR3 sequence: CASSFSGDGYTF. Here the CDR3 DNA reads TGTGCCAGCAGCTTCTCGGGAGACGGCTACACCTTC.

This clone appeared a single time. The V and J genes are TRBV4-2 and TRBJ2-2; TRBD2 matches 11 bases. The CDR3 runs to 17 residues. The germline V gene encodes CDR1 LGHNA and CDR2 YNFKEQ. Trimming cost V 0 bases and J 6 bases; bases outside gene matches: 6. As DNA, the CDR3 is TGTGCCAGCAGCCAAGAACCGGGACTAGCGGTTCCCGGGGAGCTGTTTTTT. Translated: CASSQEPGLAVPGELFF.

J is TRBJ2-5 and V is TRBV6-1; D ambiguous. The CDR3 contains 11 residues. V was clipped by 11 bases and J by 4 bases, with 11 bases between them. Germline V gene sequence: CDR1 MNHNS, CDR2 SASEGT. The CDR3 DNA reads TGTGCCGTGACTGGTTCAGAGACCCAGTACTTC. Protein: CAVTGSETQYF.